This entry is about one T cell receptor (beta chain). As yet, its antigen is unknown. The CDR3 length is 19 residues. Germline CDR1 and CDR2: SGDLS and YYNGEE. Trimming shortened V by 4 bases and J by 4 bases, and 24 bases separated the two germline ends. The data derive from a study of cytomegalovirus exposure and HLA in healthy donors. Both 60 Vbeta primers and 13 Jbeta primers went into the PCR. The data were produced by immunoSEQ multiplex PCR, yet TCRdb's version contains in-frame clones alone and is incomplete. The sample has around 120,000 clones, over 65% seen once; the top ten hold 2.7%. General study findings and limits: The study put 150 or so TCR beta chains on its list as cytomegalovirus-associated.

This TCR came from a woman in her thirties or forties in good health and CMV-seropositive. The chain combines TRBV9 with TRBJ2-6; D may be TRBD2 (6 bases). Sequencing was performed on PBMCs. The chain's CDR3 is CASSPRPGLYSWGANVLTF. In DNA form, the CDR3 reads TGTGCCAGCAGCCCCCGCCCGGGACTCTACTCGTGGGGGGCCAACGTCCTGACTTTC.